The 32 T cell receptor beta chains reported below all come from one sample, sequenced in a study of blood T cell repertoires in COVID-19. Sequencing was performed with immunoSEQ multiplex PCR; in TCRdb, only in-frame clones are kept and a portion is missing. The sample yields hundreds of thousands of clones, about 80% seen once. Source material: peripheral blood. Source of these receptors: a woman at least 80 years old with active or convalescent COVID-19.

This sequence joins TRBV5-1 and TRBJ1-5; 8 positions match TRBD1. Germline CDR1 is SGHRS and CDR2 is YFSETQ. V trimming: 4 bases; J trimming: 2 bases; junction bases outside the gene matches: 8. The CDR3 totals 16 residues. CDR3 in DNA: TGCGCCAGCAGCCCGGGCACAGGGGGGCGCAATCAGCCCCAGCATTTT. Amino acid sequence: CASSPGTGGRNQPQHF.

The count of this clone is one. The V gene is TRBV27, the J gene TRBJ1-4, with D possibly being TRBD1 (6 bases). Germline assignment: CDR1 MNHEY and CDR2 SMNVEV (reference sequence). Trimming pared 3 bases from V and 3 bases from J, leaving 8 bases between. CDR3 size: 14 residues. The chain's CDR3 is CASSFSGANEKLFF. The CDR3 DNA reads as TGTGCCAGCAGTTTCTCAGGGGCTAATGAAAAACTGTTTTTT.

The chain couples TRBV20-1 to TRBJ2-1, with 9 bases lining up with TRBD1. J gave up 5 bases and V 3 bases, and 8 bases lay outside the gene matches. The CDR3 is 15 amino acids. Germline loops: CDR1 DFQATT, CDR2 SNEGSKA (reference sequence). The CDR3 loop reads CSASPRGQGNNEQFF. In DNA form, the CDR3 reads TGCAGTGCTAGTCCCAGGGGACAGGGAAACAATGAGCAGTTCTTC.

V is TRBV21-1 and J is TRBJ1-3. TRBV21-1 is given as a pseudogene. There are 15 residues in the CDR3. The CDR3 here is CASSKEGGGMHTIYF. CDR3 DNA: TGTGCCAGCAGCAAAGAGGGAGGGGGGATGCACACCATATATTTT.

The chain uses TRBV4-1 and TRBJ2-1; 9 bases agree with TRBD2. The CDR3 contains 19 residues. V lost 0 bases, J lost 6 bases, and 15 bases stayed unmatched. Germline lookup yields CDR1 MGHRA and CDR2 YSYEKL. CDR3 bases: TGCGCCAGCAGCCAAGATATTATTCTCAGGCGGGGGGGCGGCAATGAGCAGTTCTTC. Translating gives CASSQDIILRRGGGNEQFF.

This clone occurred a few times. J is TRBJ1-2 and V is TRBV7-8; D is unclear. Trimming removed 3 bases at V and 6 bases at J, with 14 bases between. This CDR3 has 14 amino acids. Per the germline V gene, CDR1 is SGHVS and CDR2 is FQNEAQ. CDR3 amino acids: CASSLRRDSNGYTF. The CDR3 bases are TGTGCCAGCAGCTTGAGACGGGATTCGAATGGCTACACCTTC.

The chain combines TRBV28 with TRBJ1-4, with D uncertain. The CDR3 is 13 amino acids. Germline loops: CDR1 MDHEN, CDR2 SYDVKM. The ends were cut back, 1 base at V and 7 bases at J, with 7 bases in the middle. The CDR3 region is CASSLLRVEKLFF. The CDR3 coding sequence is TGTGCCAGCAGTTTATTGAGGGTTGAAAAACTGTTTTTT.

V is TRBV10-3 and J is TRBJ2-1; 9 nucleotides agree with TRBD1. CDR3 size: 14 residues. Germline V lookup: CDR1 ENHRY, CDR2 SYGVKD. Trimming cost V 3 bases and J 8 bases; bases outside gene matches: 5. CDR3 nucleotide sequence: TGTGCCATCAGTGACCCGGACAGGGGCCATGAGCAGTTCTTC. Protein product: CAISDPDRGHEQFF.

CDR3 bases: TGTGCCAGCAGCTTGAGGACTAGCGGGATAACAGATACGCAGTATTTT. It encodes CASSLRTSGITDTQYF. This chain uses TRBV5-6 with TRBJ2-3; 12 nucleotides match TRBD2. This CDR3 contains 16 residues. The V gene's germline CDR1 is SGHDT and CDR2 YYEEEE. V shed 1 base, J shed 3 bases, and the junction held 3 bases outside the gene matches.

CDR3 in DNA: TGTGCCAGCAGCGTATCAGGGGGGAGTGACTATGGCTACACCTTC. This sequence encodes CASSVSGGSDYGYTF. This chain uses TRBV9 with TRBJ1-2; TRBD1 aligns across 7 bases. Germline V gene data show CDR1 as SGDLS and CDR2 as YYNGEE. Trimming took 1 base from V and 3 from J; bases not matched to a gene: 6. CDR3 length equals 15 residues.

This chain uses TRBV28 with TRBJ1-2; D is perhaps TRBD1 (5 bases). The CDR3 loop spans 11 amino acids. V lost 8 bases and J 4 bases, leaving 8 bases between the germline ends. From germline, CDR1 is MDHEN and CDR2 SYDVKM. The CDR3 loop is CASSTVYGYTF. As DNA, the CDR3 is TGTGCCAGCTCGACAGTCTATGGCTACACCTTC.

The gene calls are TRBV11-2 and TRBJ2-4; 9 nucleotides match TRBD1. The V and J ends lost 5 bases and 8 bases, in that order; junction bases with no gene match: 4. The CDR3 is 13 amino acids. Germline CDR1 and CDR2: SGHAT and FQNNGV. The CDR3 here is CASSGDREDIQYF. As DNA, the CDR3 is TGTGCCAGCAGCGGGGACAGGGAGGACATTCAGTACTTC.

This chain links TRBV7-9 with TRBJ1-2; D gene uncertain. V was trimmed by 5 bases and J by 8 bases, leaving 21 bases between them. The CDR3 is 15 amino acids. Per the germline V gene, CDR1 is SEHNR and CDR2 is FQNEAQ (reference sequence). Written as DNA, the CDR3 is TGTGCCAGCAGCCCGGCTCCGGGAAACCCGGGGGGCTACACCTTC. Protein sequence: CASSPAPGNPGGYTF.

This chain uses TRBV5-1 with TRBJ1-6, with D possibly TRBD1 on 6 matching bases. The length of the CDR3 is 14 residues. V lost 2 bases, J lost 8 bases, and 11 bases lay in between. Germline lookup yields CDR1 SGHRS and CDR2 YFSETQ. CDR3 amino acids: CASSFQGRDSPLHF. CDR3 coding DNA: TGCGCCAGCAGCTTCCAGGGGCGGGATTCACCCCTCCACTTT.

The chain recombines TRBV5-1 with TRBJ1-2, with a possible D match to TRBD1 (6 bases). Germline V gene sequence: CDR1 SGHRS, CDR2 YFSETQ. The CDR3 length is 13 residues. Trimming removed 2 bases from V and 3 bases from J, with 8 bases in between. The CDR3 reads CASSLRQDYGYTF. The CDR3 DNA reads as TGCGCCAGCAGCTTACGACAGGACTATGGCTACACCTTC.

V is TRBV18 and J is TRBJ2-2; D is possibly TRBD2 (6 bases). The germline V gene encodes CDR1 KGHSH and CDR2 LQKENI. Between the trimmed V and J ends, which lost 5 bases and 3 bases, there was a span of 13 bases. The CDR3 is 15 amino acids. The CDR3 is CASSYGSGDTGELFF. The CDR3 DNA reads TGTGCCAGCTCATACGGGAGTGGGGACACCGGGGAGCTGTTTTTT.

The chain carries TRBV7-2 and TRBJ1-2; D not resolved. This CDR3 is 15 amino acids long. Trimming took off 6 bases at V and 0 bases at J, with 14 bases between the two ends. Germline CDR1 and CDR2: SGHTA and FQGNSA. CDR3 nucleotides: TGTGCCAGCAGGTCCTGGAGGGCGGCTAACTATGGCTACACCTTC. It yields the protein CASRSWRAANYGYTF. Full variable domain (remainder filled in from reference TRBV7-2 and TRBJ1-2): GAGVSQSPSNKVTEKGKDVELRCDPISGHTALYWYRQSLGQGLEFLIYFQGNSAPDKSGLPSDRFSAERTGGSVSTLTIQRTQQEDSAVYLCASRSWRAANYGYTFGSGTRLTVV.

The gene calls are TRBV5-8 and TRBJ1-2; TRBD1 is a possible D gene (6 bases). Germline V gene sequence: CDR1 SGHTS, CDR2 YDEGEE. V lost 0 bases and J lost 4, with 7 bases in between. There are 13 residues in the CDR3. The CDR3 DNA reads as TGTGCCAGCAGCTTGGGGACAGCCTATGGCTACACCTTC. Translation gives CASSLGTAYGYTF.

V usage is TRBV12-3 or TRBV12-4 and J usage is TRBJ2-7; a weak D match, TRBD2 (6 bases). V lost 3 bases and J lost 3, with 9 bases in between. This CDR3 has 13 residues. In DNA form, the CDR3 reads TGTGCCAGCAGTTTGGCTAGCGACTACGAGCAGTACTTC. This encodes CASSLASDYEQYF.

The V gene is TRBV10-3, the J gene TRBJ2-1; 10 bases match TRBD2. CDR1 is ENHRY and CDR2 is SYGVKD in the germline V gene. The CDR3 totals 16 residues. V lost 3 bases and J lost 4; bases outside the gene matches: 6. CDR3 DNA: TGTGCCATCAGTGAAACCGGACTAGCGGAATACAATGAGCAGTTCTTC. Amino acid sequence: CAISETGLAEYNEQFF.

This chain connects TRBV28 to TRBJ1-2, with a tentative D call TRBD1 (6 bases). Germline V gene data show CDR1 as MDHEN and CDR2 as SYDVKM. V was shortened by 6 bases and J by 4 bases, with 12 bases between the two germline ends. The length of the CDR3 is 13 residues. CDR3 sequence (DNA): TGTGCCAGCAGGAAACAGGGCTCCTATGGCTACACCTTC. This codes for CASRKQGSYGYTF.

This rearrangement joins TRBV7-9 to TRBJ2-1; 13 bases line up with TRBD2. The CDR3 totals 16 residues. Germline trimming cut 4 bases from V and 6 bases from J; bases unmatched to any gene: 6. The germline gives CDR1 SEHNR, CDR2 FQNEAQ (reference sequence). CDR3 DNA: TGTGCCAGCAGCTCTTTCACTAGCGGGAGGGGCAATGAGCAGTTCTTC. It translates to CASSSFTSGRGNEQFF. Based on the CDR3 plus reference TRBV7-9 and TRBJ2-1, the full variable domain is DTGVSQNPRHKITKRGQNVTFRCDPISEHNRLYWYRQTLGQGPEFLTYFQNEAQLEKSRLLSDRFSAERPKGSFSTLEIQRTEQGDSAMYLCASSSFTSGRGNEQFFGPGTRLTVL.

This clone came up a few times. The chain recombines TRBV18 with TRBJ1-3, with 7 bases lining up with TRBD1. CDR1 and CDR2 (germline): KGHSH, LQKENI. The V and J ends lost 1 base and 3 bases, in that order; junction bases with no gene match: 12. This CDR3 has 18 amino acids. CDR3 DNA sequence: TGTGCCAGCTCACCACTAGGGACAGCTTCGGGAATTGGAAACACCATATATTTT. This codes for CASSPLGTASGIGNTIYF.

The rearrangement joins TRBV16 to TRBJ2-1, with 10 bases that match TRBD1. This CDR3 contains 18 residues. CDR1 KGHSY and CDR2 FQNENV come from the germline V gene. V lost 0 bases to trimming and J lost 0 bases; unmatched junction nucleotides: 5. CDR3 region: CASSQSTTGGYSYNEQFF. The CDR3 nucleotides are TGTGCCAGCAGCCAATCTACGACAGGGGGCTACTCCTACAATGAGCAGTTCTTC.

In DNA, the CDR3 is TGTGCCACCAGCCGGGAAGCGGGGGGCTATGAGACCCAGTACTTC. Translation: CATSREAGGYETQYF. The chain couples TRBV15 to TRBJ2-5, with 9 positions matching TRBD2. The germline V gene has CDR1 LNHNV and CDR2 YYDKDF (reference sequence). The J segment lost 5 bases and the V segment lost 5 bases, leaving 9 bases of the junction unmatched. The CDR3 spans 15 residues.

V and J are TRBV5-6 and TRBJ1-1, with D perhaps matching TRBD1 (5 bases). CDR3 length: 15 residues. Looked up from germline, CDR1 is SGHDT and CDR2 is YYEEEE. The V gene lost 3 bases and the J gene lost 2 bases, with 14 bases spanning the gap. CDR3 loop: CASSWGLGGNTEAFF. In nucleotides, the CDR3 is TGTGCCAGCAGCTGGGGCCTCGGGGGAAACACTGAAGCTTTCTTT.

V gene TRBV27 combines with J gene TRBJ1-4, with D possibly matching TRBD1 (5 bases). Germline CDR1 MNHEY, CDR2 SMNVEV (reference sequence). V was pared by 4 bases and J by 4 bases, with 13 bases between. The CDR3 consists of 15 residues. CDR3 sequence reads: CASSSDSLLNEKLFF. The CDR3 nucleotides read TGTGCCAGCAGTTCTGACAGTCTGCTTAATGAAAAACTGTTTTTT.

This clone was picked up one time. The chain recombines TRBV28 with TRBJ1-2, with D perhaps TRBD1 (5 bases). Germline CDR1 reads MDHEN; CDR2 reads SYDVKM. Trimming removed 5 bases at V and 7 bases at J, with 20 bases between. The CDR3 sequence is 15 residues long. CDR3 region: CASSTPSAGKSGYTF. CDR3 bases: TGTGCCAGCAGTACCCCATCCGCAGGGAAAAGTGGCTACACCTTC.

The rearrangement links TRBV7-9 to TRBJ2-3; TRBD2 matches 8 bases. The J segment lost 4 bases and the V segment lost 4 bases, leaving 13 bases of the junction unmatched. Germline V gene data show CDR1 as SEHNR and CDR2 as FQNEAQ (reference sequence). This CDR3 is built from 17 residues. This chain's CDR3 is CASSSQVKAGAPDTQYF. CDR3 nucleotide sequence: TGTGCCAGCAGCTCTCAAGTGAAAGCGGGAGCGCCAGATACGCAGTATTTT.

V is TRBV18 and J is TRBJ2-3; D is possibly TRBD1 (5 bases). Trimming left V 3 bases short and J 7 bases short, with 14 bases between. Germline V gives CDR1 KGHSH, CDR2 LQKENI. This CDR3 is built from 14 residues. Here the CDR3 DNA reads TGTGCCAGCTCACCGGGGCTACCCACGTATACGCAGTATTTT. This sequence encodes CASSPGLPTYTQYF.

This CDR3 is CASSMAGTGDDEQYF. CDR3 nucleotides: TGTGCCAGCTCAATGGCGGGGACAGGGGACGACGAGCAGTACTTC. The chain employs TRBV18 and TRBJ2-7; 10 nucleotides line up with TRBD1. In germline, CDR1 is KGHSH, CDR2 LQKENI. CDR3 length: 15 amino acids. The V and J ends lost 5 bases and 5 bases, in that order; junction bases with no gene match: 9. Supplemented by reference TRBV18 and TRBJ2-7, the full variable domain reads NAGVMQNPRHLVRRRGQEARLRCSPMKGHSHVYWYRQLPEEGLKFMVYLQKENIIDESGMPKERFSAEFPKEGPSILRIQQVVRGDSAAYFCASSMAGTGDDEQYFGPGTRLTVT.

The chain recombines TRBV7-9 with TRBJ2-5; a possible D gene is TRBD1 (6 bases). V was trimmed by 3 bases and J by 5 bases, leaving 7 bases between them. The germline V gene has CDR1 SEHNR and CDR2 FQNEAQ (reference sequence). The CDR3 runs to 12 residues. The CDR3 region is CASSFQGETQYF. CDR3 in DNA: TGTGCCAGCAGCTTTCAGGGGGAGACCCAGTACTTC. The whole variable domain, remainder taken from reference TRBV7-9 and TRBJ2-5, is DTGVSQNPRHKITKRGQNVTFRCDPISEHNRLYWYRQTLGQGPEFLTYFQNEAQLEKSRLLSDRFSAERPKGSFSTLEIQRTEQGDSAMYLCASSFQGETQYFGPGTRLLVL.